The 3 T cell receptor beta chains below were found in one sample sequenced in a study of technical replicates of blood from a few donors. TCRdb keeps only in-frame clones here, not all; method: immunoSEQ multiplex PCR. Among 75,000 to 80,000 clones, 90% to 95% were seen once, and the ten largest hold approximately 0.4%. Specimen: T cells isolated from PBMCs. The receptors shown here come from a human donor in good health.

The rearrangement uses TRBV11-3 and TRBJ2-1, with 12 bases identical to TRBD2. The CDR3 contains 14 residues. The V gene end was trimmed by 6 bases and the J gene end by 6 bases; junction bases not matched to a gene: 3. Germline loops: CDR1 SGHNT, CDR2 YENEEA. CDR3 bases: TGTGCCAGCAGTACTAGCGGGAGGCCCAATGAGCAGTTCTTC. Amino acid sequence: CASSTSGRPNEQFF.

The chain has TRBV7-3 and TRBJ1-5, with TRBD1 as a possible D gene (5 bases). Germline CDR1 reads SGHTA; CDR2 reads FQGTGA. The CDR3 is made up of 13 amino acids. Trimming took off 5 bases at V and 3 bases at J, with 8 bases between the two ends. CDR3 sequence reads: CASSQGSNQPQHF. The CDR3 nucleotides are TGTGCCAGCAGCCAGGGATCCAATCAGCCCCAGCATTTT.

The CDR3 sequence is CASSGAGSTEAFF. The CDR3 nucleotides are TGTGCCAGCAGTGGGGCAGGGTCCACTGAAGCTTTCTTT. This rearrangement joins TRBV6-1 to TRBJ1-1; tentatively, D is TRBD1 (5 bases). The CDR3 sequence is 13 residues long. Between the trimmed V and J ends, which lost 4 bases and 4 bases, there was a span of 10 bases. CDR1 and CDR2 (germline): MNHNS, SASEGT.